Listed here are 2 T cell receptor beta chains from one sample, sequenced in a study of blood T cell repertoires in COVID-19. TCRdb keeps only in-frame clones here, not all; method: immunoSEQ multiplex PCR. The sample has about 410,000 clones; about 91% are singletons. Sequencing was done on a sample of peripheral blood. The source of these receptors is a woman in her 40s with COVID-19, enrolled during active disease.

CDR3 protein: CASSFRGAGGANVLTF. Written as DNA, the CDR3 is TGTGCCAGCAGCTTCAGGGGGGCAGGTGGGGCCAACGTCCTGACTTTC. This chain joins TRBV7-2 and TRBJ2-6, with D tentatively TRBD1 (7 bases). The V end lost 3 bases, the J end lost 3 bases, and 12 bases lay between the germline ends. The germline CDR1 and CDR2 sequences are SGHTA and FQGNSA. The CDR3 has 16 residues.

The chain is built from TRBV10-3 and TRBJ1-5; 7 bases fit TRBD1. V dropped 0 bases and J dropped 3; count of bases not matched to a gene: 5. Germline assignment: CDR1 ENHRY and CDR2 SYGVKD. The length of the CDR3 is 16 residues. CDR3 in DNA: TGTGCCATCAGTGAGTCGACGGGACAGTACAATCAGCCCCAGCATTTT. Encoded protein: CAISESTGQYNQPQHF.